The 21 T cell receptor beta chains in this list originate from one sample, sequenced in a study of blood T cell repertoires in COVID-19. The assay was immunoSEQ multiplex PCR, and TCRdb's table has in-frame clones only and misses some. The sample lists 200,000 to 250,000 clones, 87% occurring once. Material for sequencing was PBMCs or T cells enriched from blood (not recorded which). These receptors all stem from a man younger than 40 who had recovered from COVID-19.

The chain uses TRBV4-1 and TRBJ1-1; tentatively, D is TRBD1 (6 bases). Germline CDR1 MGHRA, CDR2 YSYEKL. The CDR3 totals 13 residues. Trimming took off 6 bases at V and 3 bases at J, with 11 bases between the two ends. CDR3: CASRKGVDTEAFF. The CDR3, as DNA: TGCGCCAGCAGAAAGGGGGTGGACACTGAAGCTTTCTTT.

The J gene is TRBJ1-3, the V gene TRBV7-9; possible D gene TRBD1, 5 bases. This CDR3 comprises 16 residues. V was pared by 5 bases and J by 0 bases, with 14 bases between. Looked up from germline, CDR1 is SEHNR and CDR2 is FQNEAQ (reference sequence). CDR3 nucleotide sequence: TGTGCCAGCAGCCCCCGGGGGACGAGCTCTGGAAACACCATATATTTT. Translating it yields CASSPRGTSSGNTIYF.

CDR3 amino acids: CAITGGNQPQHF. The CDR3 bases are TGTGCCATCACAGGGGGCAATCAGCCCCAGCATTTT. This sequence joins TRBV6-6 and TRBJ1-5; 7 bases match TRBD1. V trimming: 10 bases; J trimming: 2 bases; junction bases outside the gene matches: 2. Germline CDR1 and CDR2: MNHNY and SVGAGI (reference sequence). This CDR3 is built from 12 residues.

The rearrangement joins TRBV11-1 to TRBJ1-2; TRBD1 aligns across 8 bases. V trimming: 1 base; J trimming: 6 bases; junction bases outside the gene matches: 7. Germline V CDR1 and CDR2: SGHAT, FQDESV (reference sequence). The CDR3 is made up of 15 amino acids. This chain's CDR3 is CASSLVSTGEHGYTF. The CDR3 DNA sequence: TGTGCCAGCAGCTTAGTATCGACAGGGGAGCATGGCTACACCTTC.

The chain uses TRBV9 and TRBJ2-3, with a tentative D call TRBD2 (6 bases). CDR1 SGDLS and CDR2 YYNGEE come from the germline V gene. The ends were cut back, 0 bases at V and 4 bases at J, with 15 bases in the middle. The CDR3 loop spans 16 amino acids. The CDR3 sequence is CASSVVAGTPSDTQYF. As DNA, the CDR3 is TGTGCCAGCAGCGTAGTTGCTGGGACTCCCTCAGATACGCAGTATTTT.

V gene TRBV4-1 combines with J gene TRBJ1-2, with a possible D match to TRBD1 (6 bases). Trimming pared 1 base from V and 7 bases from J, leaving 22 bases between. CDR1 and CDR2 from the germline V gene are MGHRA and YSYEKL. This CDR3 is built from 17 residues. The DNA of the CDR3 is TGCGCCAGCAGCCAAGGACACTTGGTAGGGGGGGCGCTTGGCTACACCTTC. It encodes CASSQGHLVGGALGYTF.

The J gene is TRBJ1-4, the V gene TRBV6-4; TRBD1 might be the D (6 bases). Germline CDR1 reads MRHNA; CDR2 reads SNTAGT. Trimming removed 3 bases from V and 7 bases from J, with 9 bases in between. This CDR3 region has 13 residues. The CDR3 sequence: CASSEGAGEKLFF. CDR3 DNA: TGTGCCAGCAGTGAGGGGGCAGGTGAAAAACTGTTTTTT.

The rearrangement links TRBV6-5 to TRBJ1-5, with 8 nucleotides matching TRBD1. Germline-derived CDR1 and CDR2 are MNHEY and SVGAGI. V lost 4 bases, J lost 5 bases, and 4 bases stayed unmatched. CDR3 length: 14 residues. This CDR3 reads CASSSGQGDQPQHF. The CDR3 bases are TGTGCCAGCAGTTCAGGACAGGGAGATCAGCCCCAGCATTTT.

This chain joins TRBV6-5 and TRBJ2-7; tentative D call: TRBD1 (6 bases). Trimming took 5 bases from V and 3 from J, leaving 11 bases between them. The CDR3 is 13 residues long. Germline V gives CDR1 MNHEY, CDR2 SVGAGI. The CDR3, as DNA: TGTGCCAGCAGTCCCGACAGGCACTACGAGCAGTACTTC. Protein product: CASSPDRHYEQYF.

The chain carries TRBV6-5 and TRBJ2-2; 7 bases match TRBD1. There are 15 residues in the CDR3. Per the germline V gene, CDR1 is MNHEY and CDR2 is SVGAGI. Germline trimming cut 5 bases from V and 0 bases from J; bases unmatched to any gene: 3. CDR3 coding DNA: TGTGCCAGCAGTCCCGGGACAGCGAACACCGGGGAGCTGTTTTTT. This translates into CASSPGTANTGELFF.

This chain uses TRBV28 with TRBJ2-7; D gene ambiguous. The germline CDR1 and CDR2 sequences are MDHEN and SYDVKM. This CDR3 has 11 residues. Trimming took 5 bases from V and 3 from J, leaving 5 bases between them. DNA for the CDR3: TGTGCCAGCAGTGTCAACTACGAGCAGTACTTC. This encodes CASSVNYEQYF. Full variable domain (missing parts from reference TRBV28 and TRBJ2-7): DVKVTQSSRYLVKRTGEKVFLECVQDMDHENMFWYRQDPGLGLRLIYFSYDVKMKEKGDIPEGYSVSREKKERFSLILESASTNQTSMYLCASSVNYEQYFGPGTRLTVT.

This clone appeared a single time. V usage is TRBV4-1 and J usage is TRBJ1-1; a weak D match, TRBD1 (5 bases). The CDR3 runs to 12 residues. Germline V CDR1 and CDR2: MGHRA, YSYEKL. V was trimmed by 4 bases and J by 6 bases, leaving 9 bases between them. CDR3 sequence reads: CASSLGVPEAFF. The CDR3 region has the DNA TGCGCCAGCAGCCTAGGGGTCCCTGAAGCTTTCTTT.

The chain is built from TRBV30 and TRBJ2-7; a weak D match, TRBD1 (6 bases). CDR1 and CDR2 (germline): GTSNPN, SVGIG (reference sequence). Trimming removed 0 bases at V and 2 bases at J, with 8 bases between. The CDR3 loop spans 13 amino acids. The CDR3 region has the DNA TGTGCCTGGAGTGTCGACAGGCCCTACGAGCAGTACTTC. This codes for CAWSVDRPYEQYF.

In its sample, this clone was seen many times. The V and J genes are TRBV7-2 and TRBJ1-1, with D possibly TRBD1 on 5 matching bases. The ends were cut back, 3 bases at V and 8 bases at J, with 16 bases in the middle. The germline V gene has CDR1 SGHTA and CDR2 FQGNSA. The CDR3 sequence is 14 residues long. The CDR3 loop is CASSFRLGTPEAFF. The CDR3 nucleotides are TGTGCCAGCAGCTTTCGGCTTGGGACTCCAGAAGCTTTCTTT.

The table lists this clone with a count of one. This chain joins TRBV30 and TRBJ1-6; D perhaps matches TRBD1 (6 bases). The CDR3 spans 14 residues. Per germline, CDR1 GTSNPN and CDR2 SVGIG (reference sequence). V was clipped by 5 bases and J by 5 bases, with 13 bases between them. CDR3 in amino acids: CAWCYRADNSPLHF. The CDR3 DNA reads as TGTGCCTGGTGTTACAGGGCAGATAATTCACCCCTCCACTTT.

The chain links TRBV12-5 to TRBJ2-2, with D possibly matching TRBD1 (6 bases). Looked up from germline, CDR1 is LGHNT and CDR2 is FRNRAP. This CDR3 is 13 amino acids long. V was trimmed by 6 bases and J by 3 bases, leaving 8 bases between them. CDR3 nucleotides: TGTGCTAGTGGACAGGGTTACACCGGGGAGCTGTTTTTT. Translating gives CASGQGYTGELFF.

This chain uses TRBV5-1 with TRBJ2-7; 8 bases fit TRBD2. This CDR3 region has 15 residues. Germline-derived CDR1 and CDR2 are SGHRS and YFSETQ. Trimming cost V 4 bases and J 1 base; bases outside gene matches: 7. CDR3 residues: CASSPLAGRSYEQYF. CDR3 in DNA: TGCGCCAGCAGCCCCTTAGCGGGGAGGTCCTACGAGCAGTACTTC.

This clone was observed a few times. The chain uses TRBV28 and TRBJ2-2, with no clear D. V lost 6 bases and J lost 0, with 8 bases in between. The CDR3 loop spans 14 amino acids. Germline loops: CDR1 MDHEN, CDR2 SYDVKM. CDR3 in amino acids: CASSKPTNTGELFF. The DNA of the CDR3 is TGTGCCAGCAGCAAGCCTACGAACACCGGGGAGCTGTTTTTT. The whole variable domain, filled in from reference TRBV28 and TRBJ2-2, reads DVKVTQSSRYLVKRTGEKVFLECVQDMDHENMFWYRQDPGLGLRLIYFSYDVKMKEKGDIPEGYSVSREKKERFSLILESASTNQTSMYLCASSKPTNTGELFFGEGSRLTVL.

This clone has just one count. J is TRBJ2-7 and V is TRBV7-2; no clear D. CDR1 is SGHTA, CDR2 FQGNSA, per germline. This CDR3 has 13 residues. V was cut by 2 bases and J by 2 bases, with 7 bases left in between. As DNA, the CDR3 is TGTGCCAGCAGCTTACTGGCAGCCTACGAGCAGTACTTC. It specifies CASSLLAAYEQYF.

The table lists this clone with a count of one. The chain combines TRBV6-1 with TRBJ2-7, with unresolved D. Germline values: CDR1 MNHNS, CDR2 SASEGT. This CDR3 contains 12 residues. Trimming removed 3 bases at V and 0 bases at J, with 3 bases between. The CDR3: CASSDGSYEQYF. The DNA of the CDR3 is TGTGCCAGCAGTGACGGCTCCTACGAGCAGTACTTC.

In nucleotides, the CDR3 is TGCGCCAGCAGTGAATGGGCCTCGGCAGTTATGGACACTGAAGCTTTCTTT. Translating it yields CASSEWASAVMDTEAFF. The rearrangement links TRBV10-1 to TRBJ1-1; D is uncertain. There are 17 residues in the CDR3. Trimming removed 3 bases from V and 3 bases from J, with 20 bases in between. Looked up from germline, CDR1 is WNHNN and CDR2 is SYGVQD (reference sequence).